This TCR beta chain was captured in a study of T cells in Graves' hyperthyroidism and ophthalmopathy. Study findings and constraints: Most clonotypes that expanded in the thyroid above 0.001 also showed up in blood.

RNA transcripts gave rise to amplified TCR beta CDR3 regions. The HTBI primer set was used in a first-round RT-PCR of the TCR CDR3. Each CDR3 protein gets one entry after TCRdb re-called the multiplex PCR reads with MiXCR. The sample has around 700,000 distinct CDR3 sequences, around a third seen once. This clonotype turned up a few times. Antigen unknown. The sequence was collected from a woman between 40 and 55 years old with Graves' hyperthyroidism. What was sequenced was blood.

CDR3 in DNA: TGCGCCAGCAGCATCCGGGAGACCTCTGGAAACACCATATATTTT. Residues: CASSIRETSGNTIYF. The chain carries TRBV4-1 and TRBJ1-3, with D uncertain. Trimming took 5 bases from V and 0 from J, leaving 11 bases between them. This CDR3 has 15 residues. Germline V gene sequence: CDR1 MGHRA, CDR2 YSYEKL.